These 23 T cell receptor beta chains share one sample of origin, sequenced in a study of graft-versus-host responses after intestinal transplantation. Libraries were prepared by immunoSEQ multiplex PCR; TCRdb keeps only in-frame clonotypes and omits some of them. The table lists about 29,000 clones, roughly 93% of them singletons. The sample was PBMCs, taken 66 days after intestinal transplant. The receptors come from a human patient who received an intestinal transplant, so some T cells may come from the graft donor.

This chain links TRBV2 with TRBJ2-1, with D uncertain. The CDR3 has 12 residues. CDR1 is SNHLY and CDR2 is FYNNEI in the germline V gene. V shed 3 bases and J shed 5 bases, with 5 bases lying between them. The CDR3 DNA follows: TGTGCCAGCAGTGATGTAAACAATGAGCAGTTCTTC. It codes for CASSDVNNEQFF.

V and J are TRBV19 and TRBJ1-2; D might be TRBD1 (6 bases). Trimming shortened V by 8 bases and J by 3 bases, and 7 bases separated the two germline ends. Germline V CDR1 and CDR2: LNHDA, SQIVND (reference sequence). The CDR3 runs to 11 residues. The DNA of the CDR3 is TGTGCCAGTGGACAGTACTATGGCTACACCTTC. It is translated as CASGQYYGYTF.

The V and J genes are TRBV18 and TRBJ2-1, with 8 bases identical to TRBD1. The V gene's germline CDR1 is KGHSH and CDR2 LQKENI. The CDR3 covers 16 residues. The junction had 5 bases not matched to a gene; V was cut back by 0 bases and J by 4 bases. CDR3: CASSPPKGQGYNEQFF. The CDR3 region has the DNA TGTGCCAGCTCACCACCCAAAGGACAGGGATACAATGAGCAGTTCTTC.

This chain links TRBV7-8 with TRBJ1-4, with D unclear. CDR1 and CDR2 from the germline V gene are SGHVS and FQNEAQ. The V end was cut by 2 bases, the J end by 4 bases, with 14 bases between. This CDR3 has 16 amino acids. In DNA form, the CDR3 reads TGTGCCAGCAGCTTATATGTGGGAGGCGGTAATGAAAAACTGTTTTTT. Its translation is CASSLYVGGGNEKLFF.

V usage is TRBV13 and J usage is TRBJ1-2; possible D gene TRBD1, 5 bases. The germline V gene has CDR1 PRHDT and CDR2 FYEKMQ (reference sequence). The V end was cut by 7 bases, the J end by 5 bases, with 17 bases between. The CDR3 has 14 amino acids. CDR3 residues: CASTMEDSPYGYTF. In DNA form, the CDR3 reads TGTGCCAGCACCATGGAAGACAGTCCTTATGGCTACACCTTC.

The chain is built from TRBV4-1 and TRBJ1-1; D remains unclear. There are 15 residues in the CDR3. Trimming took 4 bases from V and 1 from J, leaving 13 bases between them. CDR1 MGHRA and CDR2 YSYEKL come from the germline V gene. CDR3 sequence reads: CASSPSVGENTEAFF. The CDR3 bases are TGCGCCAGCAGCCCCAGCGTCGGGGAGAACACTGAAGCTTTCTTT.

This clone was picked up a small number of times. V and J are TRBV27 and TRBJ1-4; 8 positions match TRBD1. This CDR3 region has 18 residues. Germline V gene lookup returns CDR1 MNHEY and CDR2 SMNVEV (reference sequence). V was pared by 3 bases and J by 0 bases, with 9 bases of the junction left unmatched. The CDR3 DNA follows: TGTGCCAGCAGTTTGCTTGGGACAGGAGAAACAACTAATGAAAAACTGTTTTTT. Protein product: CASSLLGTGETTNEKLFF. The full variable domain, completed using reference TRBV27 and TRBJ1-4, is EAQVTQNPRYLITVTGKKLTVTCSQNMNHEYMSWYRQDPGLGLRQIYYSMNVEVTDKGDVPEGYKVSRKEKRNFPLILESPSPNQTSLYFCASSLLGTGETTNEKLFFGSGTQLSVL.

J is TRBJ2-7 and V is TRBV5-1, with 7 bases lining up with TRBD1. With V trimmed by 4 bases and J by 5 bases, 6 bases remained unmatched. Looked up from germline, CDR1 is SGHRS and CDR2 is YFSETQ. The CDR3 runs to 13 residues. In DNA form, the CDR3 reads TGCGCCAGCAGCCCTGGGACAGTCGACGAGCAGTACTTC. Its translation: CASSPGTVDEQYF.

The chain combines TRBV7-2 with TRBJ2-7, with TRBD2 matching over 9 bases. With 4 bases clipped from V and 1 base from J, the junction kept 8 bases outside the gene matches. Germline V CDR1 and CDR2: SGHTA, FQGNSA. The CDR3 runs to 16 residues. The CDR3 nucleotides are TGTGCCAGCAGCTCCATTCTCCTAGCGGGGTCCTACGAGCAGTACTTC. Amino acid sequence: CASSSILLAGSYEQYF.

This sequence joins TRBV4-1 and TRBJ1-5, with 11 nucleotides matching TRBD1. This CDR3 comprises 15 residues. Germline CDR1 is MGHRA and CDR2 is YSYEKL. J lost 4 bases, V lost 3 bases, and 2 bases had no gene match. CDR3 in amino acids: CASSQDRGRNQPQHF. DNA of the CDR3: TGCGCCAGCAGCCAGGACAGGGGGCGGAATCAGCCCCAGCATTTT.

This chain uses TRBV21-1 with TRBJ1-5. TRBV21-1 is flagged as a pseudogene. This CDR3 has 18 amino acids. CDR3 protein: CASSQGQGLRHSNQPQHF. The CDR3 nucleotides are TGTGCCAGCAGCCAAGGACAGGGACTAAGACATAGCAATCAGCCCCAGCATTTT.

As DNA, the CDR3 is TGTGCCAGCAGCTTTGGTTCCTTCTACGAGCAGTACTTC. It is translated as CASSFGSFYEQYF. This chain connects TRBV5-5 to TRBJ2-7, with no clear D. Trimming took 2 bases from V and 3 from J, leaving 9 bases between them. Germline V gives CDR1 SGHKS, CDR2 YYEKEE (reference sequence). The CDR3 length is 13 residues. The full variable domain, with the rest looked up from reference TRBV5-5 and TRBJ2-7, is DAGVTQSPTHLIKTRGQQVTLRCSPISGHKSVSWYQQVLGQGPQFIFQYYEKEERGRGNFPDRFSARQFPNYSSELNVNALLLGDSALYLCASSFGSFYEQYFGPGTRLTVT.

The sample holds one count of this clone. The genes are TRBV19 and TRBJ1-1; 8 bases fit TRBD1. CDR1 and CDR2 (germline): LNHDA, SQIVND (reference sequence). The J segment lost 9 bases and the V segment lost 3 bases, leaving 6 bases of the junction unmatched. The CDR3 sequence is 13 residues long. Here the CDR3 reads CASSMVDRDQAFF. The CDR3 coding sequence is TGTGCCAGTAGTATGGTGGACAGGGACCAAGCTTTCTTT.

The genes are TRBV6-6 and TRBJ2-5, with unresolved D. The CDR3 length is 11 residues. Germline V gene data show CDR1 as MNHNY and CDR2 as SVGAGI (reference sequence). The ends were cut back, 2 bases at V and 6 bases at J, with 4 bases in the middle. CDR3 sequence reads: CASSYGQTQYF. The CDR3 region has the DNA TGTGCCAGCAGTTACGGGCAGACCCAGTACTTC.

The V gene is TRBV7-9, the J gene TRBJ2-3; TRBD1 agrees at 9 bases. Trimming at V came to 3 bases and at J to 3 bases, leaving 7 bases not matched to a gene. The V gene's germline CDR1 is SEHNR and CDR2 FQNEAQ (reference sequence). The CDR3 is made up of 16 amino acids. The CDR3: CASSFTSTGGTDTQYF. CDR3 nucleotides: TGTGCCAGCAGCTTTACTTCGACAGGGGGGACAGATACGCAGTATTTT.

The CDR3: CASSAGTGYDEQYF. Here the CDR3 DNA reads TGCGCCAGCAGCGCCGGGACAGGGTATGACGAGCAGTACTTC. J is TRBJ2-7 and V is TRBV5-1; the match to TRBD1 covers 9 bases. This CDR3 region has 14 residues. V dropped 4 bases and J dropped 5; count of bases not matched to a gene: 7. Per germline, CDR1 SGHRS and CDR2 YFSETQ. The whole variable domain, remainder taken from reference TRBV5-1 and TRBJ2-7, is KAGVTQTPRYLIKTRGQQVTLSCSPISGHRSVSWYQQTPGQGLQFLFEYFSETQRNKGNFPGRFSGRQFSNSRSEMNVSTLELGDSALYLCASSAGTGYDEQYFGPGTRLTVT.

The genes are TRBV4-1 and TRBJ2-7; no definite D call. The CDR3 consists of 14 residues. Per germline, CDR1 MGHRA and CDR2 YSYEKL. V was clipped by 5 bases and J by 4 bases, with 15 bases between them. The CDR3 nucleotides are TGCGCCAGCAGCTACGGAGAGGCTGGATACGAGCAGTACTTC. Translating gives CASSYGEAGYEQYF.

In DNA form, the CDR3 reads TGTGCCAGCAGCATAGCGGGAGGGGTCCTCCCCTCCTACGAGCAGTACTTC. Its protein is CASSIAGGVLPSYEQYF. V and J are TRBV27 and TRBJ2-7; 11 nucleotides align to TRBD2. Trimming cost V 6 bases and J 0 bases; bases outside gene matches: 10. There are 17 residues in the CDR3. Per the germline V gene, CDR1 is MNHEY and CDR2 is SMNVEV (reference sequence).

The rearrangement joins TRBV5-6 to TRBJ1-5; the D gene is possibly TRBD1 (5 bases). CDR3 length: 16 amino acids. In germline, CDR1 is SGHDT, CDR2 YYEEEE. Trimming cost V 3 bases and J 0 bases, with 13 bases left between them. CDR3 residues: CASSSRQFYSNQPQHF. CDR3 bases: TGTGCCAGCAGCTCTCGACAGTTTTATAGCAATCAGCCCCAGCATTTT.

The J gene is TRBJ1-5, the V gene TRBV4-3; D gene unclear. This CDR3 is built from 19 residues. Germline V gene data show CDR1 as LGHNA and CDR2 as YSLEER. V lost 1 base, J lost 0 bases, and 19 bases lay in between. In DNA, the CDR3 is TGCGCCAGCAGCCAAGGGACCGAGTCCCACTCCAATAGCAATCAGCCCCAGCATTTT. It is translated as CASSQGTESHSNSNQPQHF.

The gene calls are TRBV7-9 and TRBJ2-3, with D possibly being TRBD2 (5 bases). CDR3 length: 13 residues. Trimming removed 11 bases at V and 7 bases at J, with 19 bases between. From germline, CDR1 is SEHNR and CDR2 FQNEAQ (reference sequence). The DNA for the CDR3 is TGTGCCGGAACTACACGACCGGGGAATACGCAGTATTTT. Protein product: CAGTTRPGNTQYF.

The gene calls are TRBV2 and TRBJ2-6; TRBD1 is a possible D gene (6 bases). This CDR3 spans 15 amino acids. V gave up 6 bases and J gave up 1 base, with 10 bases separating them. The germline V gene encodes CDR1 SNHLY and CDR2 FYNNEI. The chain's CDR3 is CASRGQSSGANVLTF. The CDR3 DNA reads TGTGCCAGCAGAGGACAGTCTTCTGGGGCCAACGTCCTGACTTTC.

The V and J genes are TRBV19 and TRBJ1-2; tentative D call: TRBD1 (6 bases). Between the trimmed V and J ends, which lost 3 bases and 3 bases, there was a span of 14 bases. In germline, CDR1 is LNHDA, CDR2 SQIVND (reference sequence). This CDR3 region has 15 residues. The CDR3 nucleotides are TGTGCCAGTAGTATTGCGCAGGGGCTGGACTATGGCTACACCTTC. Residues: CASSIAQGLDYGYTF.